The 18 T cell receptor beta chains given below trace back to one sample, sequenced in a study of blood T cell repertoires in COVID-19. Method: immunoSEQ multiplex PCR; TCRdb's copy keeps in-frame clones and lacks some. The repertoire holds 150,000 to 200,000 clones, with roughly 83% as singletons. Sequencing was performed on PBMCs or T cells enriched from blood (not recorded which). The receptor source for this set is a woman between 55 and 75 years old who had recovered from COVID-19.

V usage is TRBV3-1 (or the pseudogene TRBV3-2) and J usage is TRBJ1-1, with D perhaps TRBD1 (5 bases). This CDR3 spans 15 amino acids. Deletions cut 4 bases from V and 1 base from J, with 13 bases between. The germline CDR1 and CDR2 sequences are LGHDT and YNNKEL (reference sequence). CDR3 protein: CASSLSTVTNTEAFF. The CDR3 DNA sequence: TGTGCCAGCAGCCTATCGACAGTTACGAACACTGAAGCTTTCTTT.

The chain uses TRBV19 and TRBJ1-2; the D gene is possibly TRBD1 (6 bases). This CDR3 has 14 amino acids. CDR1 and CDR2 from the germline V gene are LNHDA and SQIVND (reference sequence). V lost 1 base, J lost 3 bases, and 9 bases lay in between. The CDR3 loop reads CASSIAPGDYGYTF. CDR3 DNA sequence: TGTGCCAGTAGTATAGCTCCAGGGGACTATGGCTACACCTTC.

The sample holds a few counts of this clone. This chain uses TRBV28 with TRBJ2-5, with D possibly TRBD2 on 6 matching bases. From germline, CDR1 is MDHEN and CDR2 SYDVKM. The CDR3 is 15 amino acids. Trimming removed 3 bases at V and 4 bases at J, with 15 bases between. CDR3 in DNA: TGTGCCAGCAGTTTGGCGGGATCAGCGGGAGAGACCCAGTACTTC. Protein: CASSLAGSAGETQYF. The full variable domain, in which reference TRBV28 and TRBJ2-5 provide the parts outside the CDR3, is DVKVTQSSRYLVKRTGEKVFLECVQDMDHENMFWYRQDPGLGLRLIYFSYDVKMKEKGDIPEGYSVSREKKERFSLILESASTNQTSMYLCASSLAGSAGETQYFGPGTRLLVL.

This chain connects TRBV18 to TRBJ1-1, with a possible D match to TRBD1 (6 bases). The CDR3 spans 15 residues. V shed 3 bases and J shed 0 bases, with 11 bases lying between them. Germline V gene sequence: CDR1 KGHSH, CDR2 LQKENI. The CDR3 loop reads CASSPRDTMNTEAFF. The CDR3 DNA reads as TGTGCCAGCTCACCGAGGGACACCATGAACACTGAAGCTTTCTTT.

The chain recombines TRBV5-4 with TRBJ1-1; TRBD1 matches 9 bases. Germline V gene data show CDR1 as SGHNT and CDR2 as YYREEE (reference sequence). The CDR3 sequence is 16 residues long. With 4 bases clipped from V and 5 bases from J, the junction kept 12 bases outside the gene matches. This CDR3 reads CASSRYSGTGRTEAFF. CDR3 coding DNA: TGTGCCAGCAGCAGATATTCCGGGACAGGGAGGACTGAAGCTTTCTTT.

This sequence joins TRBV20-1 and TRBJ1-2; D might be TRBD1 (6 bases). The length of the CDR3 is 11 residues. Germline V gene lookup returns CDR1 DFQATT and CDR2 SNEGSKA (reference sequence). V shed 5 bases and J shed 5 bases, with 9 bases lying between them. As DNA, the CDR3 is TGCAGTGCTGGAACAGGGTATGGCTACACCTTC. Its translation is CSAGTGYGYTF.

The CDR3 protein is CASSQGADMGGYEQYF. The CDR3 bases are TGCGCCAGCAGCCAAGGCGCCGACATGGGGGGCTACGAGCAGTACTTC. V gene TRBV4-1 combines with J gene TRBJ2-7; tentative D call: TRBD2 (6 bases). Germline CDR1 is MGHRA and CDR2 is YSYEKL. Trimming cost V 1 base and J 3 bases, with 16 bases left between them. This CDR3 spans 16 amino acids.

The chain recombines TRBV30 with TRBJ2-3; 10 bases are a match to TRBD2. J was trimmed by 6 bases and V by 5 bases; bases with no gene match: 14. Per the germline V gene, CDR1 is GTSNPN and CDR2 is SVGIG (reference sequence). The CDR3 extends over 16 amino acids. As DNA, the CDR3 is TGTGCCTGGGCGCCCCGGACTAGCGGACTTGTGGATACGCAGTATTTT. It is translated as CAWAPRTSGLVDTQYF.

V and J are TRBV27 and TRBJ2-1; 8 bases line up with TRBD2. V shed 2 bases and J 1 base; nucleotides not matched to a gene: 1. The CDR3 totals 15 residues. Germline V gene sequence: CDR1 MNHEY, CDR2 SMNVEV (reference sequence). CDR3 DNA sequence: TGTGCCAGCAGTTTAGCGGGAGGTTCCTACAATGAGCAGTTCTTC. It translates to CASSLAGGSYNEQFF.

V is TRBV24-1 and J is TRBJ2-3; 7 bases are a match to TRBD1. V gave up 0 bases and J gave up 4 bases; unmatched junction bases: 9. CDR1 is KGHDR and CDR2 is SFDVKD in the germline V gene. This CDR3 has 17 residues. This CDR3 reads CATSDLGVRGSPDTQYF. CDR3 coding DNA: TGTGCCACCAGTGATTTGGGGGTCAGGGGGTCACCAGATACGCAGTATTTT.

The chain joins TRBV14 to TRBJ2-1; TRBD2 aligns across 9 bases. The CDR3 totals 17 residues. V gave up 2 bases and J gave up 4 bases; unmatched junction bases: 9. Germline V gene sequence: CDR1 SGHDN, CDR2 FVKESK. The CDR3 nucleotides are TGTGCCAGCAGCCAATTGGGGATGACTAGCGGATACAATGAGCAGTTCTTC. This encodes CASSQLGMTSGYNEQFF.

The chain combines TRBV6-2 or TRBV6-3 with TRBJ1-3; possible D gene TRBD1, 6 bases. The CDR3 has 15 amino acids. The V end lost 2 bases, the J end lost 0 bases, and 8 bases lay between the germline ends. CDR1 MNHEY and CDR2 SVGEGT come from the germline V gene. In nucleotides, the CDR3 is TGTGCCAGCAGTTACGGACAGTTCTCTGGAAACACCATATATTTT. It codes for CASSYGQFSGNTIYF.

V is TRBV9 and J is TRBJ2-5; possible D gene TRBD2, 6 bases. Germline V gene lookup returns CDR1 SGDLS and CDR2 YYNGEE. Trimming stripped 0 bases from V and 5 bases from J, with 14 bases between. This CDR3 region has 15 residues. The CDR3 sequence is CASSVGRRGGETQYF. CDR3 coding DNA: TGTGCCAGCAGCGTAGGTAGGAGGGGCGGGGAGACCCAGTACTTC.

The chain is built from TRBV2 and TRBJ2-3; D gene ambiguous. The CDR3 runs 11 residues. CDR1 is SNHLY and CDR2 is FYNNEI in the germline V gene. Trimming cost V 8 bases and J 0 bases, with 3 bases left between them. Here the CDR3 DNA reads TGTGCCAGCTTAAGCACAGATACGCAGTATTTT. This gives the protein CASLSTDTQYF.

The rearrangement uses TRBV29-1 and TRBJ2-4; no clear D gene. Germline lookup yields CDR1 SQVTM and CDR2 ANQGSEA. V gave up 5 bases and J gave up 8 bases, with 10 bases separating them. The length of the CDR3 is 11 residues. CDR3 loop: CSVRSQYIQYF. CDR3 bases: TGCAGCGTTCGGTCCCAATACATTCAGTACTTC.

This clone was detected only once. The chain joins TRBV5-1 to TRBJ1-2; the D gene is possibly TRBD1 (6 bases). The V gene's germline CDR1 is SGHRS and CDR2 YFSETQ. This CDR3 is built from 13 residues. The ends were cut back, 3 bases at V and 4 bases at J, with 10 bases in the middle. CDR3 amino acids: CASSSGHGYGYTF. As DNA, the CDR3 is TGCGCCAGCAGCTCGGGACATGGCTATGGCTACACCTTC. Full variable domain (outside the CDR3, taken from reference TRBV5-1 and TRBJ1-2): KAGVTQTPRYLIKTRGQQVTLSCSPISGHRSVSWYQQTPGQGLQFLFEYFSETQRNKGNFPGRFSGRQFSNSRSEMNVSTLELGDSALYLCASSSGHGYGYTFGSGTRLTVV.

The rearrangement uses TRBV3-1 (or the pseudogene TRBV3-2) and TRBJ2-4; 9 bases agree with TRBD1. Germline V lookup: CDR1 LGHDT, CDR2 YNNKEL (reference sequence). The ends lost 1 base at V and 6 bases at J; junction bases unmatched: 10. The CDR3 spans 17 residues. The CDR3 DNA follows: TGTGCCAGCAGCCAAGTAGCCACCGGGACAGGGCGAAACATTCAGTACTTC. It codes for CASSQVATGTGRNIQYF.

V and J are TRBV19 and TRBJ1-4; TRBD1 matches 7 bases. The V gene end was trimmed by 7 bases and the J gene end by 8 bases; junction bases not matched to a gene: 10. The CDR3 has 14 residues. Germline values: CDR1 LNHDA, CDR2 SQIVND (reference sequence). CDR3 bases: TGTGCCAGTACCCCCGACAGGGTCCGCGAAAAACTGTTTTTT. Translating gives CASTPDRVREKLFF.